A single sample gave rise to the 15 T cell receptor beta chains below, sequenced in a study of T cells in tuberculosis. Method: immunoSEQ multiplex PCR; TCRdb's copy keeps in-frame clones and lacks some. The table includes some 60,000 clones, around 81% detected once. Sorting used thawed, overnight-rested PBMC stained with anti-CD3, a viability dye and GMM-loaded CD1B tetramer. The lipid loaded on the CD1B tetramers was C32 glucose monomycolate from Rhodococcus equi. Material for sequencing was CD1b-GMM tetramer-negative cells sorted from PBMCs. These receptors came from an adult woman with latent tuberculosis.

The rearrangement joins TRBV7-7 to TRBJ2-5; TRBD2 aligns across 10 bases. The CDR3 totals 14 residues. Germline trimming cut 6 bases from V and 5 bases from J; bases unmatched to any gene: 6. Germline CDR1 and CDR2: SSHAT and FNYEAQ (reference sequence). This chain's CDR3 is CASSLSGRLETQYF. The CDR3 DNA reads TGTGCCAGCAGTCTTAGCGGGAGGTTGGAGACCCAGTACTTC.

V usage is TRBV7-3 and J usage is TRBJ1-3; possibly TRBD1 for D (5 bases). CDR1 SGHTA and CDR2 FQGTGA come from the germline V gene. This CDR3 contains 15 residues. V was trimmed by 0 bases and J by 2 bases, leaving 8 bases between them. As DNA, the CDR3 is TGTGCCAGCAGCTTAACTCTACAGGCTGGAAACACCATATATTTT. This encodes CASSLTLQAGNTIYF.

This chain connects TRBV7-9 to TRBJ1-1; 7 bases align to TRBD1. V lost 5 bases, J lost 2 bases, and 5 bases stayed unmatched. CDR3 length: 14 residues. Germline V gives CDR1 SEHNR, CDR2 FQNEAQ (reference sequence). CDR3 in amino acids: CASSPGQSNTEAFF. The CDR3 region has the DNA TGTGCCAGCAGCCCGGGACAGAGTAACACTGAAGCTTTCTTT. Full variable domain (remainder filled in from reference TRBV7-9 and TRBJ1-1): DTGVSQNPRHKITKRGQNVTFRCDPISEHNRLYWYRQTLGQGPEFLTYFQNEAQLEKSRLLSDRFSAERPKGSFSTLEIQRTEQGDSAMYLCASSPGQSNTEAFFGQGTRLTVV.

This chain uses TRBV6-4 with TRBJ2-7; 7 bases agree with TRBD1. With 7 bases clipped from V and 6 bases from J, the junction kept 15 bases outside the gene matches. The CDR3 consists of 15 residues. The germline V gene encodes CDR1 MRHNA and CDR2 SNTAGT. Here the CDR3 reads CASTPDRAFEREQYF. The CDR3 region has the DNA TGTGCCAGCACACCTGACAGGGCTTTCGAGCGCGAGCAGTACTTC.

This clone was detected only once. The CDR3 nucleotides read TGTGCCATCAGCTCTGGACAGGGGGCAGATGGCTACACCTTC. Its translation: CAISSGQGADGYTF. The J gene is TRBJ1-2, the V gene TRBV10-3; TRBD1 matches 11 bases. This CDR3 contains 14 residues. V was pared by 6 bases and J by 6 bases, with 6 bases of the junction left unmatched. CDR1 is ENHRY and CDR2 is SYGVKD in the germline V gene.

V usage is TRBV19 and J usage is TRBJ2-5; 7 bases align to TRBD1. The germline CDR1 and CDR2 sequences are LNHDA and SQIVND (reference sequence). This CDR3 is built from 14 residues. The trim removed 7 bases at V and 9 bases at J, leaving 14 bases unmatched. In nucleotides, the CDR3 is TGTGCCAGTACCCCGGGACAGCATGTAGGGGCCCAGTACTTC. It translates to CASTPGQHVGAQYF.

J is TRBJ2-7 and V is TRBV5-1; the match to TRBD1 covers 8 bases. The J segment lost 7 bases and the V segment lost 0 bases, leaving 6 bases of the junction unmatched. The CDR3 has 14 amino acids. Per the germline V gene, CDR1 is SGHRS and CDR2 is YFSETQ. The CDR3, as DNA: TGCGCCAGCAGCTTGGCACAGGGGGTGAGGGAGCAGTACTTC. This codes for CASSLAQGVREQYF.

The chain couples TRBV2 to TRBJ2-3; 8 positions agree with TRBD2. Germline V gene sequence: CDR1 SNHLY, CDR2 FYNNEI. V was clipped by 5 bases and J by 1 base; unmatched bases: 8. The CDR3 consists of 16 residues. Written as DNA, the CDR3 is TGTGCCAGCAGTTACCCCACTAGCGGTGGCACAGATACGCAGTATTTT. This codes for CASSYPTSGGTDTQYF.

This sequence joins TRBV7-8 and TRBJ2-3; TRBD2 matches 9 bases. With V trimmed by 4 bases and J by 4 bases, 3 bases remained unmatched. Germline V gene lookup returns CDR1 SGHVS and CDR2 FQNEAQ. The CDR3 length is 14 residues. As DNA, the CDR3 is TGTGCCAGCAGCTCACTAGCGGGCCCAGATACGCAGTATTTT. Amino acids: CASSSLAGPDTQYF. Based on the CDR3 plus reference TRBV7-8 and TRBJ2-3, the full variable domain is GAGVSQSPRYKVAKRGQDVALRCDPISGHVSLFWYQQALGQGPEFLTYFQNEAQLDKSGLPSDRFFAERPEGSVSTLKIQRTQQEDSAVYLCASSSLAGPDTQYFGPGTRLTVL.

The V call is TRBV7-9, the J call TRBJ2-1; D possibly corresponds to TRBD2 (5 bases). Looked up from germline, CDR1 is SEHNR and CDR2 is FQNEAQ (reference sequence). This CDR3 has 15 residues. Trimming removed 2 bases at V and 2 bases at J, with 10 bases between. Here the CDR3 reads CASSLTMGAYNEQFF. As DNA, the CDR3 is TGTGCCAGCAGCTTAACGATGGGAGCCTACAATGAGCAGTTCTTC. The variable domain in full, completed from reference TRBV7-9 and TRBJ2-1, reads DTGVSQNPRHKITKRGQNVTFRCDPISEHNRLYWYRQTLGQGPEFLTYFQNEAQLEKSRLLSDRFSAERPKGSFSTLEIQRTEQGDSAMYLCASSLTMGAYNEQFFGPGTRLTVL.

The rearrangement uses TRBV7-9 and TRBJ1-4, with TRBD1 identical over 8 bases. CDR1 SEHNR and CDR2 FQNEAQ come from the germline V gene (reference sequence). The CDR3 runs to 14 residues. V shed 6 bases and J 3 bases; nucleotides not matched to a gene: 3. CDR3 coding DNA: TGTGCCAGCAGTGGACAGGGCGCTAATGAAAAACTGTTTTTT. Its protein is CASSGQGANEKLFF.

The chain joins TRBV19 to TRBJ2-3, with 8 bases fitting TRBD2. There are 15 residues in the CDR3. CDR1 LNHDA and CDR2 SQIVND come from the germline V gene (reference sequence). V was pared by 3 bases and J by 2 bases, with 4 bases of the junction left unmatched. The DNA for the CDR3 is TGTGCCAGTAGTATCACTAGCGGCGACACAGATACGCAGTATTTT. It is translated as CASSITSGDTDTQYF.

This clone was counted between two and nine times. The CDR3 coding sequence is TGTGCCAGCAGCTATGGGACAGGGGAAAACGGGGAGCTGTTTTTT. Its protein product is CASSYGTGENGELFF. The chain combines TRBV9 with TRBJ2-2, with 10 bases that match TRBD1. V dropped 4 bases and J dropped 7; count of bases not matched to a gene: 7. Germline lookup yields CDR1 SGDLS and CDR2 YYNGEE. This CDR3 region has 15 residues.

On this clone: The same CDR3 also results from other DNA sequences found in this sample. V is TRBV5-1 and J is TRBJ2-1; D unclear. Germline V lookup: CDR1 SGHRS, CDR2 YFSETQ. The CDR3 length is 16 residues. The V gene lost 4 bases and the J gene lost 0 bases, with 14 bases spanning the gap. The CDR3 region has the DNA TGCGCCAGCAGCCCGGGTACGACTCCCTCCTACAATGAGCAGTTCTTC. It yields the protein CASSPGTTPSYNEQFF.

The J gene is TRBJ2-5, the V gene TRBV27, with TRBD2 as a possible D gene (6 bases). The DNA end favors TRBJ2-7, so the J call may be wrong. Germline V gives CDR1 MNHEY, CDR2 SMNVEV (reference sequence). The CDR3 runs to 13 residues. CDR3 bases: TGTGCCAGCAGTCGTCGGGGGTCCTACGAGCAGTACTTC. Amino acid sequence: CASSRRGSYEQYF.